The next 23 T cell receptor beta chains were all read from a single sample in a study of cytomegalovirus exposure and HLA in healthy donors (dated by TCRdb to between 2016 and 2019). Libraries were built with the immunoSEQ multiplex PCR assay. A mixture of 60 forward primers for TCR Vbeta segments and 13 reverse primers for TCR Jbeta segments was used in the multiplex PCR. Not all clones reach the TCRdb copy of this immuneACCESS table, which keeps in-frame sequences only. Checked studies attribute under half of the gap to unresolved V genes and leave the rest unexplained. For this sample the table gives roughly 150,000 clones, of which approximately 80% were detected only once. The top ten clonotypes cover approximately 1.5% of the sample. Sequenced sample: PBMCs. These TCRs come from a woman under 30 in good health and CMV-seronegative.

This clone was counted once. The chain couples TRBV11-2 to TRBJ1-1; TRBD1 aligns across 8 bases. The junction had 8 bases not matched to a gene; V was cut back by 5 bases and J by 6 bases. CDR1 and CDR2 from the germline V gene are SGHAT and FQNNGV. There are 14 residues in the CDR3. CDR3 loop: CASSVTGGIPEAFF. CDR3 nucleotides: TGTGCCAGCAGCGTAACAGGGGGTATCCCTGAAGCTTTCTTT. Full variable domain (remainder filled in from reference TRBV11-2 and TRBJ1-1): EAGVAQSPRYKIIEKRQSVAFWCNPISGHATLYWYQQILGQGPKLLIQFQNNGVVDDSQLPKDRFSAERLKGVDSTLKIQPAKLEDSAVYLCASSVTGGIPEAFFGQGTRLTVV.

This chain uses TRBV5-1 with TRBJ1-2, with TRBD1 identical over 7 bases. CDR3 length: 13 residues. V was clipped by 0 bases and J by 8 bases; unmatched bases: 4. The V gene's germline CDR1 is SGHRS and CDR2 YFSETQ. This chain's CDR3 is CASSLEGARGYTF. CDR3 DNA sequence: TGCGCCAGCAGCTTGGAGGGGGCGCGAGGCTACACCTTC.

To note about this clone: The germline gene is not matched at one end of the junction; a read error may be the cause. The CDR3 DNA sequence: TGTGCCTGGAGTAAGGGACAGGGGGTAATGGCTACACTGCACTTC. The encoded protein is CAWSKGQGVMATLHF. This sequence joins TRBV30 and TRBJ1-2; 11 bases align to TRBD1. Germline-derived CDR1 and CDR2 are GTSNPN and SVGIG (reference sequence). The CDR3 has 15 amino acids. Looking up the rest from reference TRBV30 and TRBJ1-2 gives the full variable domain: SQTIHQWPATLVQPVGSPLSLECTVEGTSNPNLYWYRQAAGRGLQLLFYSVGIGQISSEVPQNLSASRPQDRQFILSSKKLLLSDSGFYLCAWSKGQGVMATLHFGSGTRLTVV.

The chain joins TRBV10-1 to TRBJ2-3; D call uncertain. This CDR3 is built from 15 residues. Germline lookup yields CDR1 WNHNN and CDR2 SYGVQD (reference sequence). V was cut by 2 bases and J by 1 base, with 10 bases left in between. Written as DNA, the CDR3 is TGCGCCAGCAGTGAGGGCCTAGTGGGCACAGATACGCAGTATTTT. Translation gives CASSEGLVGTDTQYF.

Of note for this clone: The same CDR3 arises from other DNA sequences in this sample as well. V gene TRBV5-1 combines with J gene TRBJ1-1; D might be TRBD1 (5 bases). Germline values: CDR1 SGHRS, CDR2 YFSETQ. V was trimmed by 0 bases and J by 0 bases, leaving 9 bases between them. The CDR3 totals 15 residues. This chain's CDR3 is CASSLGATVNTEAFF. The CDR3 bases are TGCGCCAGCAGCTTGGGGGCGACAGTGAACACTGAAGCTTTCTTT.

V usage is TRBV6-4 and J usage is TRBJ2-4, with D possibly matching TRBD2 (6 bases). This CDR3 has 14 residues. V was shortened by 0 bases and J by 12 bases, with 15 bases between the two germline ends. The germline gives CDR1 MRHNA, CDR2 SNTAGT. CDR3 residues: CASSDSDYSCSQYF. CDR3 DNA: TGTGCCAGCAGTGACTCGGACTATTCTTGCAGTCAGTACTTC.

This chain connects TRBV4-1 to TRBJ1-4; TRBD1 matches at 7 bases. This CDR3 is 12 amino acids long. In germline, CDR1 is MGHRA, CDR2 YSYEKL. V gave up 5 bases and J gave up 6 bases; unmatched junction bases: 0. The CDR3: CASSGTDEKLFF. CDR3 DNA: TGCGCCAGCAGCGGGACAGATGAAAAACTGTTTTTT.

The CDR3 DNA follows: TGTGCCAGCAGCCCTAGTGGTGGCACTGAAGCTTTCTTT. Translated, it gives CASSPSGGTEAFF. The rearrangement uses TRBV5-6 and TRBJ1-1, with D unresolved. Deletions cut 4 bases from V and 4 bases from J, with 11 bases between. The CDR3 runs 13 residues. CDR1 and CDR2 (germline): SGHDT, YYEEEE.

The chain employs TRBV6-1 and TRBJ2-7, with TRBD1 identical over 7 bases. The CDR3 is 14 residues long. V dropped 2 bases and J dropped 6; count of bases not matched to a gene: 7. Germline values: CDR1 MNHNS, CDR2 SASEGT. In DNA, the CDR3 is TGTGCCAGCAGTGAAACAGGGGTCGAGAGCGAGCAGTACTTC. Its translation is CASSETGVESEQYF.

In its sample, this clone was seen a few times. This chain uses TRBV14 with TRBJ2-4; D may be TRBD2 (5 bases). V dropped 1 base and J dropped 0 bases, with 13 bases sitting between them. CDR1 is SGHDN, CDR2 FVKESK, per germline. The CDR3 contains 17 residues. CDR3 sequence: CASSQGGFGLAKNIQYF. As DNA, the CDR3 is TGTGCCAGCAGCCAAGGAGGGTTCGGGCTAGCCAAAAACATTCAGTACTTC.

DNA of the CDR3: TGTGCCAGTAGCTTCCAACGCGGCGGGGAGCTGTTTTTT. Translated, it gives CASSFQRGGELFF. The gene calls are TRBV19 and TRBJ2-2, with unresolved D. CDR1 is LNHDA, CDR2 SQIVND, per germline (reference sequence). CDR3 length: 13 residues. V was trimmed by 6 bases and J by 7 bases, leaving 12 bases between them.

The CDR3: CASTLWRASDTQYF. The DNA for the CDR3 is TGTGCCAGCACCCTATGGCGGGCCTCAGATACGCAGTATTTT. This chain joins TRBV28 and TRBJ2-3; D perhaps matches TRBD2 (5 bases). This CDR3 has 14 amino acids. The V end lost 7 bases, the J end lost 4 bases, and 15 bases lay between the germline ends. From germline, CDR1 is MDHEN and CDR2 SYDVKM.

The chain joins TRBV7-2 to TRBJ1-2; 7 bases agree with TRBD1. The CDR3 consists of 15 residues. J lost 4 bases, V lost 2 bases, and 7 bases had no gene match. The V gene's germline CDR1 is SGHTA and CDR2 FQGNSA. CDR3 nucleotides: TGTGCCAGCAGCTTAAGTAACACAGGGGTCTATGGCTACACCTTC. Its translation: CASSLSNTGVYGYTF.

This clone appeared once. This chain connects TRBV28 to TRBJ1-1; 7 bases fit TRBD1. J lost 4 bases, V lost 6 bases, and 5 bases had no gene match. The CDR3 length is 13 residues. Germline V gene lookup returns CDR1 MDHEN and CDR2 SYDVKM. The CDR3 loop reads CASRGQGGTEAFF. The CDR3 nucleotides read TGTGCCAGCAGGGGCCAGGGGGGCACTGAAGCTTTCTTT.

The chain uses TRBV7-8 and TRBJ2-7, with 7 bases identical to TRBD1. V trimming: 1 base; J trimming: 2 bases; junction bases outside the gene matches: 5. Germline V gene data show CDR1 as SGHVS and CDR2 as FQNEAQ. CDR3 length: 15 residues. The DNA of the CDR3 is TGTGCCAGCAGCTTAGTGGGGGACAGCACCTACGAGCAGTACTTC. It encodes CASSLVGDSTYEQYF. The whole variable domain, remainder taken from reference TRBV7-8 and TRBJ2-7, is GAGVSQSPRYKVAKRGQDVALRCDPISGHVSLFWYQQALGQGPEFLTYFQNEAQLDKSGLPSDRFFAERPEGSVSTLKIQRTQQEDSAVYLCASSLVGDSTYEQYFGPGTRLTVT.

With respect to this clone: A clone one base away is much larger, so this may be a read error. The chain has TRBV30 and TRBJ1-3, with 9 bases identical to TRBD1. The J call may be in error: the DNA end matches TRBJ2-2 better. Germline V lookup: CDR1 GTSNPN, CDR2 SVGIG (reference sequence). The CDR3 runs to 15 residues. This chain's CDR3 is CAWKGRQGDTGELFF. CDR3 DNA sequence: TGTGCCTGGAAAGGGAGACAGGGGGACACCGGGGAGCTGTTTTTT.

The J gene is TRBJ2-6, the V gene TRBV15; maybe TRBD2 (5 bases). The ends were cut back, 0 bases at V and 3 bases at J, with 9 bases in the middle. Germline lookup yields CDR1 LNHNV and CDR2 YYDKDF (reference sequence). This CDR3 region has 16 residues. The CDR3 region is CATSRDPGVGANVLTF. The CDR3 nucleotides are TGTGCCACCAGCAGAGACCCCGGGGTTGGGGCCAACGTCCTGACTTTC.

J is TRBJ2-5 and V is TRBV7-2; a possible D gene is TRBD1 (5 bases). The CDR3 sequence is 14 residues long. V lost 1 base and J 4 bases, leaving 10 bases between the germline ends. The germline V gene encodes CDR1 SGHTA and CDR2 FQGNSA. The CDR3 sequence: CASSLDRTGETQYF. CDR3 bases: TGTGCCAGCAGCTTAGACAGGACCGGAGAGACCCAGTACTTC. The complete variable domain, with remaining parts taken from reference TRBV7-2 and TRBJ2-5, reads GAGVSQSPSNKVTEKGKDVELRCDPISGHTALYWYRQSLGQGLEFLIYFQGNSAPDKSGLPSDRFSAERTGGSVSTLTIQRTQQEDSAVYLCASSLDRTGETQYFGPGTRLLVL.

The V and J genes are TRBV28 and TRBJ1-2; 7 bases fit TRBD1. After removal of 3 bases from V and 0 bases from J, the junction contained 4 bases not matched to a gene. CDR1 MDHEN and CDR2 SYDVKM come from the germline V gene. The CDR3 length is 15 residues. For the CDR3, the DNA is TGTGCCAGCAGTTTCGAGGGGGCGTCTAACTATGGCTACACCTTC. It translates to CASSFEGASNYGYTF.

V is TRBV18 and J is TRBJ2-5; D is unresolved. This CDR3 spans 13 amino acids. Trimming cost V 3 bases and J 5 bases, with 10 bases left between them. Looked up from germline, CDR1 is KGHSH and CDR2 is LQKENI. The CDR3 DNA sequence: TGTGCCAGCTCACCCGGTTCGAGGGAGACCCAGTACTTC. Protein: CASSPGSRETQYF.

The V gene is TRBV19, the J gene TRBJ1-1; D remains unclear. V was shortened by 6 bases and J by 0 bases, with 8 bases between the two germline ends. Looked up from germline, CDR1 is LNHDA and CDR2 is SQIVND (reference sequence). There are 13 residues in the CDR3. In nucleotides, the CDR3 is TGTGCCAGTAGGGTCGAGATGAACACTGAAGCTTTCTTT. It codes for CASRVEMNTEAFF.

The V and J genes are TRBV30 and TRBJ2-5, with 7 nucleotides matching TRBD2. CDR3 length: 14 residues. After removal of 4 bases from V and 4 bases from J, the junction contained 9 bases not matched to a gene. Germline lookup yields CDR1 GTSNPN and CDR2 SVGIG (reference sequence). CDR3 amino acids: CAWNPGGWLETQYF. The CDR3 DNA reads TGTGCCTGGAACCCGGGGGGATGGTTAGAGACCCAGTACTTC.

The chain couples TRBV11-2 to TRBJ2-3; 8 bases fit TRBD1. Germline CDR1 SGHAT, CDR2 FQNNGV. V shed 1 base and J 6 bases; nucleotides not matched to a gene: 3. The CDR3 runs 14 residues. The CDR3, as DNA: TGTGCCAGCAGCTTAGGGCAGGGGGCGGATACGCAGTATTTT. The encoded protein is CASSLGQGADTQYF.